The 13 T cell receptor beta chains below all came from one sample that was sequenced in a study of T-cell reconstitution after alpha-beta-depleted transplantation in children. For TCRbeta, the library was prepared with unique molecular identifiers. TCRdb analysed the PCR reads with MiXCR anew, one entry per CDR3 protein. The data hold fewer than 350,000 distinct CDR3 sequences, with roughly 12% observed a single time. Sequenced material: peripheral blood, taken 180 days after TCRalphabeta/CD19-depleted stem cell transplant. These receptors were taken from a male patient between 2 and 9 years old who had a stem cell transplant for chronic granulomatous disease, so the T cells may come from the graft donor.

Ten or more counts support this clonotype. The chain links TRBV20-1 to TRBJ2-7, with 10 bases that match TRBD2. The trim removed 4 bases at V and 4 bases at J, leaving 4 bases unmatched. Germline V gene sequence: CDR1 DFQATT, CDR2 SNEGSKA (reference sequence). The CDR3 covers 13 residues. In nucleotides, the CDR3 is TGCAGTGCTACTAGCGGGAGTTTTTACGAGCAGTACTTC. This encodes CSATSGSFYEQYF.

The rearrangement joins TRBV19 to TRBJ2-5; 8 nucleotides match TRBD1. J lost 5 bases, V lost 4 bases, and 3 bases had no gene match. CDR1 is LNHDA and CDR2 is SQIVND in the germline V gene (reference sequence). The CDR3 runs 13 residues. CDR3 coding DNA: TGTGCCAGTAGTAAGACAGGGGCCGAGACCCAGTACTTC. Its protein product is CASSKTGAETQYF.

This clonotype was detected ten times or more. The chain carries TRBV20-1 and TRBJ2-7; the match to TRBD2 covers 8 bases. Germline trimming cut 0 bases from V and 0 bases from J; bases unmatched to any gene: 13. This CDR3 spans 18 amino acids. Germline lookup yields CDR1 DFQATT and CDR2 SNEGSKA (reference sequence). In nucleotides, the CDR3 is TGCAGTGCTAGAGATCACGGTCGGGGGGGAGCGAACTCCTACGAGCAGTACTTC. It specifies CSARDHGRGGANSYEQYF.

This clonotype was found once. A much more abundant neighbour one base away suggests this may be a read error. The V gene is TRBV14, the J gene TRBJ2-7; 8 bases line up with TRBD1. The CDR3 consists of 15 residues. Germline V gives CDR1 SGHDN, CDR2 FVKESK. CDR3: CASRRDRGTSYERYF. The CDR3 nucleotides read TGTGCCAGCAGACGAGACAGGGGAACGTCCTACGAGCGGTACTTC. Full variable domain (missing parts from reference TRBV14 and TRBJ2-7): EAGVTQFPSHSVIEKGQTVTLRCDPISGHDNLYWYRRVMGKEIKFLLHFVKESKQDESGMPNNRFLAERTGGTYSTLKVQPAELEDSGVYFCASRRDRGTSYERYFGPGTRLTVT.

There are many counts of this clonotype. This chain joins TRBV9 and TRBJ2-2; unclear D gene. The CDR3 runs 14 residues. V shed 3 bases and J shed 5 bases, with 11 bases lying between them. Germline V CDR1 and CDR2: SGDLS, YYNGEE. As DNA, the CDR3 is TGTGCCAGCAGCGAGGGTTGGGTGACCGGGGAGCTGTTTTTT. It translates to CASSEGWVTGELFF. The full variable domain, in which reference TRBV9 and TRBJ2-2 provide the parts outside the CDR3, is DSGVTQTPKHLITATGQRVTLRCSPRSGDLSVYWYQQSLDQGLQFLIQYYNGEERAKGNILERFSAQQFPDLHSELNLSSLELGDSALYFCASSEGWVTGELFFGEGSRLTVL.

The rearrangement links TRBV5-1 to TRBJ2-3; D unclear. CDR3 length: 15 amino acids. Germline-derived CDR1 and CDR2 are SGHRS and YFSETQ. V lost 2 bases and J lost 1, with 11 bases in between. The CDR3 DNA follows: TGCGCCAGCAGCTTAGACACTTTACGCACAGATACGCAGTATTTT. It encodes CASSLDTLRTDTQYF.

J is TRBJ1-3 and V is TRBV18; 8 bases agree with TRBD1. From germline, CDR1 is KGHSH and CDR2 LQKENI. CDR3 length: 17 residues. V shed 4 bases, J shed 0 bases, and the junction held 8 bases outside the gene matches. The CDR3 sequence: CASSQGQALFSGNTIYF. For the CDR3, the DNA is TGTGCCAGCTCACAGGGACAGGCCTTGTTCTCTGGAAACACCATATATTTT.

This clonotype was seen many times. The rearrangement links TRBV18 to TRBJ2-5, with a tentative D call TRBD1 (6 bases). Per the germline V gene, CDR1 is KGHSH and CDR2 is LQKENI. V lost 7 bases and J 2 bases, leaving 14 bases between the germline ends. The CDR3 runs 14 residues. CDR3 in DNA: TGTGCCAGCTGGGGCGCAGGGGCACAAGAGACCCAGTACTTC. Encoded protein: CASWGAGAQETQYF.

The table lists this clonotype with many counts. The chain links TRBV20-1 to TRBJ2-4; 12 nucleotides match TRBD2. The CDR3 sequence is 16 residues long. CDR1 DFQATT and CDR2 SNEGSKA come from the germline V gene (reference sequence). V was pared by 1 base and J by 2 bases, with 3 bases of the junction left unmatched. The DNA for the CDR3 is TGCAGTGCTAGAGGACTAGCGGGAGTAACCAAAAACATTCAGTACTTC. It specifies CSARGLAGVTKNIQYF.

This clonotype was seen many times. The rearrangement uses TRBV3-1 and TRBJ2-7; TRBD1 agrees at 9 bases. Germline V gene data show CDR1 as LGHDT and CDR2 as YNNKEL (reference sequence). V shed 7 bases, J shed 4 bases, and the junction held 5 bases outside the gene matches. This CDR3 contains 13 residues. CDR3 sequence: CASTGTGKYEQYF. CDR3 nucleotides: TGTGCCAGCACCGGGACAGGGAAATACGAGCAGTACTTC.

This clonotype was recorded at least ten times. The chain links TRBV20-1 to TRBJ2-2; 7 positions match TRBD2. The CDR3 length is 15 residues. Trimming cost V 2 bases and J 2 bases; bases outside gene matches: 5. Germline CDR1 reads DFQATT; CDR2 reads SNEGSKA (reference sequence). CDR3 region: CSARTLAKNTGELFF. CDR3 nucleotide sequence: TGCAGTGCTAGAACACTAGCGAAAAACACCGGGGAGCTGTTTTTT.

In DNA, the CDR3 is TGTGCCTGTCCCGGCGGGAGAGGGACCGGGGAGCTGTTTTTT. Translating it yields CACPGGRGTGELFF. This chain joins TRBV30 and TRBJ2-2; the match to TRBD2 covers 7 bases. Unmatched junction bases numbered 9, after V lost 6 bases and J lost 5 bases. Germline V gene lookup returns CDR1 GTSNPN and CDR2 SVGIG (reference sequence). This CDR3 has 14 residues.

This clonotype was counted ten times or more. The CDR3 loop reads CASTPKTGGEQFF. CDR3 bases: TGTGCCAGCACCCCGAAGACAGGCGGCGAGCAGTTCTTC. This chain uses TRBV12-3 or TRBV12-4 with TRBJ2-1, with D tentatively TRBD1 (6 bases). V shed 7 bases and J shed 10 bases, with 17 bases lying between them. This CDR3 has 13 amino acids.